Sequencing of this TCR beta chain was carried out in a study of blood T cell repertoires in COVID-19. About the study: Researchers got acute and convalescent COVID-19 samples from the United States, Italy and Spain. PBMCs, B-cell-depleted T cells, or T cells were the source of the cDNA or gDNA that made up the material.

This CDR3 region has 14 residues. V lost 4 bases and J 6 bases, leaving 15 bases between the germline ends. The germline gives CDR1 SGDLS, CDR2 YYNGEE. In the source study's methods: How many nucleated cells were present was estimated from reference gene primer amplification. The data were produced by immunoSEQ multiplex PCR, yet TCRdb's version contains in-frame clones alone and is incomplete. V, J and clone size were drawn from that table, and D and trimming were deduced from the DNA. Among about 81,000 clones, 70% to 85% were seen once, and the ten largest hold about 12%. The receptor comes from a human donor in a cohort sampled during active COVID-19. Sequencing was carried out using peripheral blood. This sequence joins TRBV9 and TRBJ2-3; D is ambiguous. CDR3 DNA sequence: TGTGCCAGCAGCACCTCCCTCGAGGTGGATACGCAGTATTTT. It encodes CASSTSLEVDTQYF. Supplemented by reference TRBV9 and TRBJ2-3, the full variable domain reads DSGVTQTPKHLITATGQRVTLRCSPRSGDLSVYWYQQSLDQGLQFLIQYYNGEERAKGNILERFSAQQFPDLHSELNLSSLELGDSALYFCASSTSLEVDTQYFGPGTRLTVL.